This T cell receptor beta chain derives from a study of control samples from healthy donors and cancer patients. The table lists this clone with a count of one. Produced via immunoSEQ multiplex PCR; TCRdb's table is partial and in-frame only. The data contain over 100,000 clones, just over 90% of them seen just once; the ten biggest clones take up 4.4%. V lost 5 bases and J lost 4, with 6 bases in between. CDR3 length: 12 residues. The V call is TRBV12-3 or TRBV12-4, the J call TRBJ1-5; TRBD1 is a possible D gene (6 bases). Sequencing was done on a sample of blood. The TCR originated in a human donor in good health. The donor label of this sample is uncertain. The CDR3 reads CASSQGNQPQHF. In DNA form, the CDR3 reads TGTGCCAGCAGTCAGGGGAATCAGCCCCAGCATTTT.